Presented here are 10 T cell receptor beta chains from one specimen sequenced in a study of CD8 T cells in ankylosing spondylitis. TCRdb reanalysed the 5' RACE reads using MiXCR and keeps one entry per CDR3 protein. The table has some 290,000 distinct CDR3 sequences, 20% seen once. The sequenced sample consisted of blood, either unsorted or a sorted T cell fraction (not recorded which). These receptors all stem from a male donor with ankylosing spondylitis or in good health (not recorded which).

This clonotype was detected a few times. The rearrangement uses TRBV28 and TRBJ1-5, with D perhaps TRBD1 (5 bases). The germline V gene encodes CDR1 MDHEN and CDR2 SYDVKM. The CDR3 extends over 16 amino acids. The V end lost 3 bases, the J end lost 1 base, and 13 bases lay between the germline ends. The CDR3 bases are TGTGCCAGCAGTTTGGGGATCCGGGACAGCAATCAGCCCCAGCATTTT. Translated: CASSLGIRDSNQPQHF. Looking up the rest from reference TRBV28 and TRBJ1-5 gives the full variable domain: DVKVTQSSRYLVKRTGEKVFLECVQDMDHENMFWYRQDPGLGLRLIYFSYDVKMKEKGDIPEGYSVSREKKERFSLILESASTNQTSMYLCASSLGIRDSNQPQHFGDGTRLSIL.

V gene TRBV12-3 or TRBV12-4 combines with J gene TRBJ1-3; D not resolved. V lost 7 bases and J 0 bases, leaving 10 bases between the germline ends. CDR3 length equals 14 residues. This chain's CDR3 is CASTTRLSGNTIYF. The CDR3 DNA sequence: TGTGCCAGCACCACTAGACTCTCTGGAAACACCATATATTTT.

This clonotype came up a few times. V usage is TRBV9 and J usage is TRBJ1-6, with 7 bases lining up with TRBD1. V lost 3 bases, J lost 7 bases, and 7 bases stayed unmatched. The CDR3 spans 15 residues. Germline-derived CDR1 and CDR2 are SGDLS and YYNGEE. Here the CDR3 DNA reads TGTGCCAGCAGCGCGACAGGGAAGAGGAATTCACCCCTCCACTTT. Encoded protein: CASSATGKRNSPLHF.

The rearrangement links TRBV5-1 to TRBJ2-3; D might be TRBD2 (6 bases). Germline lookup yields CDR1 SGHRS and CDR2 YFSETQ. The V gene lost 6 bases and the J gene lost 1 base, with 12 bases spanning the gap. This CDR3 region has 14 residues. The CDR3 protein is CASIGGMGTDTQYF. The DNA for the CDR3 is TGCGCCAGCATCGGAGGGATGGGCACAGATACGCAGTATTTT.

The table lists this clonotype with many counts. The genes are TRBV6-1 and TRBJ2-7; maybe TRBD1 (7 bases). Trimming cost V 6 bases and J 6 bases, with 15 bases left between them. Germline V gene sequence: CDR1 MNHNS, CDR2 SASEGT. There are 13 residues in the CDR3. Here the CDR3 reads CASSRGVGGEQYV. For the CDR3, the DNA is TGTGCCAGCAGCAGGGGGGTCGGGGGCGAGCAGTACGTC.

Many counts were recorded for this clonotype. The chain's CDR3 is CASSLSGRANTEAFF. The DNA for the CDR3 is TGCGCCAGCAGCTTGTCTGGCAGGGCGAACACTGAAGCTTTCTTT. This chain links TRBV5-1 with TRBJ1-1; D might be TRBD1 (5 bases). The CDR3 loop spans 15 amino acids. Deletions cut 1 base from V and 1 base from J, with 11 bases between. The germline CDR1 and CDR2 sequences are SGHRS and YFSETQ.

This clonotype was counted ten times or more. The chain couples TRBV10-3 to TRBJ1-4; perhaps TRBD1 as D (6 bases). V lost 3 bases to trimming and J lost 0 bases, with 8 bases between them. Per the germline V gene, CDR1 is ENHRY and CDR2 is SYGVKD. The CDR3 consists of 15 residues. The CDR3 here is CAISDRGATNEKLFF. The CDR3 nucleotides read TGTGCCATCAGTGACAGGGGCGCAACTAATGAAAAACTGTTTTTT.

The V and J genes are TRBV11-2 and TRBJ2-3, with TRBD1 as a possible D gene (5 bases). Germline-derived CDR1 and CDR2 are SGHAT and FQNNGV. The CDR3 is 15 residues long. The germline V and J ends were trimmed by 8 bases and 0 bases, with 15 bases remaining between them. Here the CDR3 reads CASGQGRTSTDTQYF. The CDR3 nucleotides are TGTGCCAGCGGCCAGGGCAGGACCAGCACAGATACGCAGTATTTT.

At least ten counts were recorded for this clonotype. The V call is TRBV10-3, the J call TRBJ2-5; the match to TRBD1 covers 7 bases. Germline V gene data show CDR1 as ENHRY and CDR2 as SYGVKD. The V segment lost 7 bases and the J segment 5 bases; nucleotides outside the gene matches: 13. CDR3 length equals 15 residues. The CDR3 DNA is TGTGCCATCAAGGACAGTACAGGGGCAAGGGAGACCCAGTACTTC. Amino acid sequence: CAIKDSTGARETQYF.

There are a few counts of this clonotype. V and J are TRBV15 and TRBJ2-2, with TRBD1 matching over 7 bases. V shed 5 bases, J shed 4 bases, and the junction held 4 bases outside the gene matches. Germline CDR1 is LNHNV and CDR2 is YYDKDF (reference sequence). CDR3 length: 14 residues. CDR3 sequence reads: CATSWRQGTGELFF. The CDR3 DNA reads as TGTGCCACCAGCTGGCGACAGGGCACCGGGGAGCTGTTTTTT. Looking up the rest from reference TRBV15 and TRBJ2-2 gives the full variable domain: DAMVIQNPRYQVTQFGKPVTLSCSQTLNHNVMYWYQQKSSQAPKLLFHYYDKDFNNEADTPDNFQSRRPNTSFCFLDIRSPGLGDTAMYLCATSWRQGTGELFFGEGSRLTVL.